This is a list of T cell receptor beta chains from one sample in a study of cytomegalovirus exposure and HLA in healthy donors. Repertoires were generated with immunoSEQ multiplex PCR, while TCRdb's copy carries only in-frame clones and drops some. Of 95,000 to 150,000 clones listed, 70% to 90% are singletons. Sequences were obtained from PBMCs. The receptors shown here come from a woman aged 25 to 39 in good health and CMV-seronegative. CDR3s include the opening cysteine and the closing phenylalanine or tryptophan. D genes are given only for firm matches. Size tells how often a clone was seen (once, few, many) or the class of an expanded clone, and some rows leave it out.

>-|14|TRBD2|TRBJ2-7|TRBV2
CASRRSGGDYEQYF
TGTGCCAGCAGACGGAGCGGGGGGGATTACGAGCAGTACTTC
>-|17|TRBD2|TRBJ2-5|TRBV11-2
CASSLAPGLAVQETQYF
TGTGCCAGCAGCTTAGCGCCGGGACTAGCGGTTCAAGAGACCCAGTACTTC
>-|13|TRBD1|TRBJ2-1|TRBV6-5
CASRDRDLNEQFF
TGTGCCAGCCGGGACAGGGATCTCAATGAGCAGTTCTTC
>-|14|-|TRBJ2-1|TRBV6-5
CAISGLAVANEQFF
TGTGCCATCAGTGGTTTAGCTGTAGCCAATGAGCAGTTCTTC
>-|16|-|TRBJ1-6|TRBV2
CASSEAQGSYNSPLHF
TGTGCCAGCAGTGAAGCTCAGGGCTCGTATAATTCACCCCTCCACTTT
>-|15|TRBD1|TRBJ2-2|TRBV7-6
CASSYRDRGTGELFF
TGTGCCAGCAGCTACCGGGACAGGGGCACCGGGGAGCTGTTTTTT
>-|15|-|TRBJ2-7|TRBV15
CATSATTGAVSEQYF
TGTGCCACCAGCGCAACGACAGGAGCCGTTAGCGAGCAGTACTTC
>once|14|TRBD2|TRBJ2-1|TRBV29-1
CSHKETSGYNEQFF
TGCAGCCACAAAGAGACTAGCGGGTACAATGAGCAGTTCTTC
>-|15|-|TRBJ1-6|TRBV7-8
CASSIGQNSNSPLHF
TGTGCCAGCAGCATCGGACAAAATAGTAATTCACCCCTCCACTTT
>few|15|-|TRBJ1-2|TRBV5-4
CASSPAEAANYGYTF
TGTGCCAGCAGCCCCGCGGAAGCTGCTAACTATGGCTACACCTTC
>-|15|TRBD1|TRBJ1-1|TRBV14
CASSLMDRGRGEAFF
TGTGCCAGCAGCCTCATGGACAGGGGGAGAGGTGAAGCTTTCTTT
>-|15|TRBD2|TRBJ2-7|TRBV7-2
CASSPPGTSNSEQYF
TGTGCCAGCAGTCCACCCGGGACTAGCAATAGCGAGCAGTACTTC
>-|13|TRBD1|TRBJ1-1|TRBV19
CASRTGEITEAFF
TGTGCCAGTAGGACAGGGGAAATTACTGAAGCTTTCTTT